The 18 T cell receptor beta chains below were found in one sample sequenced in a study of beta chain features in type 1 diabetes (dated by TCRdb to the late 2010s). The library was prepared using the immunoSEQ multiplex PCR assay. The entire isolated RNA was reverse transcribed using the High Capacity cDNA Reverse Transcription Kit, and thus expressed TCRB transcripts were sequenced. What TCRdb holds here is the immuneACCESS table cut down to in-frame rearrangements. Part of the clones is not present; checked against another copy, under half of the missing clones reflect an unresolved V gene, and the others are unexplained. This sample holds 900,000 or so clones; 15% to 20% were observed only once. The ten biggest clones cover 0.02% to 0.025% of the sample. Material: naive CD4+ T cells from blood. What this sample's cell subset or site label stands for: true naive CD4+ T cells. Source of these receptors: a woman between 18 and 29 years old in good health.

This clone was seen only a few times. Sequence at one end of the junction differs from germline and may be a read error. The rearrangement joins TRBV7-3 to TRBJ2-1; 8 positions match TRBD2. Germline CDR1 is SGHTA and CDR2 is FQGTGA. The CDR3 extends over 15 amino acids. CDR3 DNA sequence: TGTGCCAGCAGCATAACTAGCGGAGGATACAATGAGCAGTTCTTC. Translating gives CASSITSGGYNEQFF.

This clone was counted only a few times. The same CDR3 also results from other DNA sequences found in this sample. CDR3 sequence: CASSLVETDTQYF. In nucleotides, the CDR3 is TGTGCCAGCAGCTTAGTGGAAACAGATACGCAGTATTTT. This chain connects TRBV7-2 to TRBJ2-3; D not certain. Trimming pared 1 base from V and 3 bases from J, leaving 5 bases between. Germline CDR1 reads SGHTA; CDR2 reads FQGNSA. The CDR3 sequence is 13 residues long. Full variable domain (outside the CDR3, taken from reference TRBV7-2 and TRBJ2-3): GAGVSQSPSNKVTEKGKDVELRCDPISGHTALYWYRQSLGQGLEFLIYFQGNSAPDKSGLPSDRFSAERTGGSVSTLTIQRTQQEDSAVYLCASSLVETDTQYFGPGTRLTVL.

The chain carries TRBV18 and TRBJ2-5; 7 bases align to TRBD2. The V gene's germline CDR1 is KGHSH and CDR2 LQKENI. With 5 bases clipped from V and 5 bases from J, the junction kept 11 bases outside the gene matches. This CDR3 has 15 residues. CDR3 DNA: TGTGCCAGCTCAACCTGGACTAGTAGTAGGGAGACCCAGTACTTC. It codes for CASSTWTSSRETQYF.

The chain couples TRBV7-8 to TRBJ2-5, with 8 positions matching TRBD1. This CDR3 spans 14 amino acids. Germline-derived CDR1 and CDR2 are SGHVS and FQNEAQ. The trim removed 2 bases at V and 7 bases at J, leaving 6 bases unmatched. The CDR3 coding sequence is TGTGCCAGCAGCTTACAGGGGGCCAGCGGGACCCAGTACTTC. Its protein product is CASSLQGASGTQYF.

This chain links TRBV2 with TRBJ2-3, with D uncertain. The CDR3 runs 14 residues. The germline gives CDR1 SNHLY, CDR2 FYNNEI. Trimming took 7 bases from V and 0 from J, leaving 11 bases between them. CDR3 region: CASNSIISTDTQYF. The CDR3 region has the DNA TGTGCCAGCAACTCAATTATAAGCACAGATACGCAGTATTTT. The full variable domain, completed using reference TRBV2 and TRBJ2-3, is EPEVTQTPSHQVTQMGQEVILRCVPISNHLYFYWYRQILGQKVEFLVSFYNNEISEKSEIFDDQFSVERPDGSNFTLKIRSTKLEDSAMYFCASNSIISTDTQYFGPGTRLTVL.

The chain employs TRBV28 and TRBJ2-1; D is perhaps TRBD1 (6 bases). The CDR3 extends over 13 amino acids. V was trimmed by 10 bases and J by 7 bases, leaving 17 bases between them. The germline gives CDR1 MDHEN, CDR2 SYDVKM. CDR3 in amino acids: CAITGGSTNEQFF. CDR3 nucleotide sequence: TGTGCCATAACTGGGGGCTCGACGAATGAGCAGTTCTTC. The whole variable domain, filled in from reference TRBV28 and TRBJ2-1, reads DVKVTQSSRYLVKRTGEKVFLECVQDMDHENMFWYRQDPGLGLRLIYFSYDVKMKEKGDIPEGYSVSREKKERFSLILESASTNQTSMYLCAITGGSTNEQFFGPGTRLTVL.

V and J are TRBV19 and TRBJ2-1; TRBD2 matches at 15 bases. V gave up 5 bases and J gave up 4 bases; unmatched junction bases: 3. The germline V gene encodes CDR1 LNHDA and CDR2 SQIVND (reference sequence). The CDR3 totals 16 residues. The CDR3 DNA reads TGTGCCAGTAGTCCCGGGACTAGCGGGGGGTACAATGAGCAGTTCTTC. As protein: CASSPGTSGGYNEQFF. The whole variable domain, remainder taken from reference TRBV19 and TRBJ2-1, is DGGITQSPKYLFRKEGQNVTLSCEQNLNHDAMYWYRQDPGQGLRLIYYSQIVNDFQKGDIAEGYSVSREKKESFPLTVTSAQKNPTAFYLCASSPGTSGGYNEQFFGPGTRLTVL.

On this clone: A read error is possible here, since a much larger clone lies one base away. The V and J genes are TRBV11-2 and TRBJ2-7; D is uncertain. Germline assignment: CDR1 SGHAT and CDR2 FQNNGV. This CDR3 has 11 residues. V was trimmed by 5 bases and J by 4 bases, leaving 6 bases between them. CDR3 loop: CASSPGYEQYF. The CDR3 DNA sequence: TGTGCCAGCAGCCCCGGTTACGAGCAGTACTTC. The variable domain in full, completed from reference TRBV11-2 and TRBJ2-7, reads EAGVAQSPRYKIIEKRQSVAFWCNPISGHATLYWYQQILGQGPKLLIQFQNNGVVDDSQLPKDRFSAERLKGVDSTLKIQPAKLEDSAVYLCASSPGYEQYFGPGTRLTVT.

This clone was seen more than once but under ten times. The rearrangement links TRBV7-8 to TRBJ2-1; 10 bases map to TRBD2. V gave up 7 bases and J gave up 6 bases; unmatched junction bases: 12. Germline CDR1 SGHVS, CDR2 FQNEAQ. The CDR3 is 16 residues long. CDR3 sequence (DNA): TGTGCCAGCACCTACCTCAGCGGGAGGGCCGGCAATGAGCAGTTCTTC. This translates into CASTYLSGRAGNEQFF.

The sample holds a few counts of this clone. The rearrangement joins TRBV9 to TRBJ2-7, with 9 bases aligning to TRBD1. Germline CDR1 reads SGDLS; CDR2 reads YYNGEE. The CDR3 covers 15 residues. V lost 4 bases to trimming and J lost 5 bases; unmatched junction nucleotides: 10. The CDR3, as DNA: TGTGCCAGCAGCCACCCGATACAGGGGGCAAACGAGCAGTACTTC. This encodes CASSHPIQGANEQYF.

This chain joins TRBV14 and TRBJ2-1; D unclear. The ends were cut back, 1 base at V and 2 bases at J, with 9 bases in the middle. The length of the CDR3 is 15 residues. Germline assignment: CDR1 SGHDN and CDR2 FVKESK. In DNA, the CDR3 is TGTGCCAGCAGCCAAGTTACTGCGGCCTACAATGAGCAGTTCTTC. Amino acid sequence: CASSQVTAAYNEQFF.

This clone was counted a few times. The genes are TRBV27 and TRBJ1-5; D is uncertain. The CDR3 covers 13 residues. Germline assignment: CDR1 MNHEY and CDR2 SMNVEV (reference sequence). The V gene lost 6 bases and the J gene lost 6 bases, with 12 bases spanning the gap. CDR3 protein: CASSTLRSQPQHF. CDR3 coding DNA: TGTGCCAGCAGCACACTGCGTTCTCAGCCCCAGCATTTT.

This clone showed up just a few times. The chain carries TRBV5-8 and TRBJ2-4; 9 bases agree with TRBD1. CDR3 length equals 18 residues. Unmatched junction bases numbered 11, after V lost 4 bases and J lost 0 bases. Germline CDR1 is SGHTS and CDR2 is YDEGEE. The CDR3 DNA reads as TGTGCCAGCAGCCAGGGACAGGGCAAAGGATTAGCCAAAAACATTCAGTACTTC. Amino acid sequence: CASSQGQGKGLAKNIQYF.

This clone was recorded a few times. The V gene is TRBV19, the J gene TRBJ2-5; D gene uncertain. The CDR3 covers 17 residues. CDR1 is LNHDA, CDR2 SQIVND, per germline (reference sequence). Trimming stripped 4 bases from V and 7 bases from J, with 25 bases between. CDR3 DNA: TGTGCCAGTAGTACCCGGACCGCGGACCGCTATCAACGGACCCAGTACTTC. As protein: CASSTRTADRYQRTQYF.

Only a few counts were recorded for this clone. V gene TRBV15 combines with J gene TRBJ2-7; D ambiguous. Germline V gene sequence: CDR1 LNHNV, CDR2 YYDKDF (reference sequence). With 3 bases removed from V and 3 bases from J, the gap between germline ends came to 12 bases. The CDR3 has 14 residues. The CDR3, as DNA: TGTGCCACCAGCAGTGGTGTGGAAAGCTACGAGCAGTACTTC. Residues: CATSSGVESYEQYF.

The chain uses TRBV10-3 and TRBJ2-1; D gene uncertain. From germline, CDR1 is ENHRY and CDR2 SYGVKD. The CDR3 covers 14 residues. Between the trimmed V and J ends, which lost 0 bases and 7 bases, there was a span of 10 bases. The CDR3 reads CAISESSSLNEQFF. CDR3 nucleotide sequence: TGTGCCATCAGTGAGTCGTCTAGTTTAAATGAGCAGTTCTTC.

The gene calls are TRBV7-2 and TRBJ1-1, with D hard to call. Looked up from germline, CDR1 is SGHTA and CDR2 is FQGNSA. V lost 3 bases and J lost 0, with 11 bases in between. This CDR3 is 15 amino acids long. In nucleotides, the CDR3 is TGTGCCAGCAGCTTTGGGCTGGGTATGAACACTGAAGCTTTCTTT. Encoded protein: CASSFGLGMNTEAFF.

This clone came up a few times. This rearrangement joins TRBV19 to TRBJ1-1, with a weak D call TRBD1 (5 bases). The germline CDR1 and CDR2 sequences are LNHDA and SQIVND (reference sequence). The CDR3 loop spans 16 amino acids. V dropped 0 bases and J dropped 3 bases, with 14 bases sitting between them. The CDR3 sequence is CASSIDSAGFYTEAFF. CDR3 bases: TGTGCCAGTAGTATAGATTCCGCAGGGTTTTACACTGAAGCTTTCTTT.